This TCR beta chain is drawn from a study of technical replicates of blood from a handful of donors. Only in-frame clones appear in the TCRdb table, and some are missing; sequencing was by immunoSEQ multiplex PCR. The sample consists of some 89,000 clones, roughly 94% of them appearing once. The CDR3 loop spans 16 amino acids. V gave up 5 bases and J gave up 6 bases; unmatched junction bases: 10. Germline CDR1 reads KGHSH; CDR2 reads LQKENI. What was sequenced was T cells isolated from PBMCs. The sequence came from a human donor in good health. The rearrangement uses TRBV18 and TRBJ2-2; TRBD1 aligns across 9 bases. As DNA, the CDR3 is TGTGCCAGCTCATCCGGGACAGGGTACCGAGCCGGGGAGCTGTTTTTT. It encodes CASSSGTGYRAGELFF. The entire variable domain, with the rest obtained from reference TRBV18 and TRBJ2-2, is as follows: NAGVMQNPRHLVRRRGQEARLRCSPMKGHSHVYWYRQLPEEGLKFMVYLQKENIIDESGMPKERFSAEFPKEGPSILRIQQVVRGDSAAYFCASSSGTGYRAGELFFGEGSRLTVL.